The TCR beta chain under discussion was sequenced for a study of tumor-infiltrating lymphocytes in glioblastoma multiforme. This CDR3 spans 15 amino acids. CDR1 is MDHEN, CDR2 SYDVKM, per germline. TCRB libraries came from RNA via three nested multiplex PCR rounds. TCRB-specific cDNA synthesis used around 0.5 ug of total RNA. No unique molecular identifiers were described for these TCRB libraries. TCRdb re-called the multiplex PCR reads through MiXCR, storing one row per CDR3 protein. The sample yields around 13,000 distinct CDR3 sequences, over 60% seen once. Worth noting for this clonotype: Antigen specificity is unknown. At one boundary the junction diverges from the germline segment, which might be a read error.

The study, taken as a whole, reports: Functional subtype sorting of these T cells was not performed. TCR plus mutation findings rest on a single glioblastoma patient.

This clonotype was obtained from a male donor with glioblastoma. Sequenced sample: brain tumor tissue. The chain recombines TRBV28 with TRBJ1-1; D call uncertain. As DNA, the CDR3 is TGTGCCGGCAGTTTGGACTCCCCGAAACCGACTGAGGCTTTCTTT. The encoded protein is CAGSLDSPKPTEAFF.